These 30 T cell receptor beta chains came from one sample sequenced in a study of response to subunit inactivated influenza vaccine. Using its own MiXCR run on the RT-PCR reads, TCRdb lists one record per CDR3 protein. The sample includes more than 550,000 distinct CDR3 sequences, about 10% seen only once; the top ten take approximately 10%. This material consisted of PBMCs from blood, taken on the day of vaccination. The receptors shown here come from a man in his fifties or sixties who received an inactivated influenza vaccine.

The chain recombines TRBV5-5 with TRBJ2-2; TRBD1 might be the D (6 bases). This CDR3 comprises 16 residues. The V and J ends lost 0 bases and 6 bases respectively, with 15 bases between them. Germline V gives CDR1 SGHKS, CDR2 YYEKEE (reference sequence). CDR3 sequence (DNA): TGTGCCAGCAGCTTGGACTTCACTAAGGGGGCCGGGGAGCTGTTTTTT. Translated: CASSLDFTKGAGELFF. Together with reference TRBV5-5 and TRBJ2-2, the CDR3 gives the full variable domain: DAGVTQSPTHLIKTRGQQVTLRCSPISGHKSVSWYQQVLGQGPQFIFQYYEKEERGRGNFPDRFSARQFPNYSSELNVNALLLGDSALYLCASSLDFTKGAGELFFGEGSRLTVL.

The sample holds many counts of this clonotype. The chain is built from TRBV20-1 and TRBJ2-1; 7 bases match TRBD2. This CDR3 is built from 14 residues. V shed 2 bases and J 7 bases; nucleotides not matched to a gene: 8. Germline V gene sequence: CDR1 DFQATT, CDR2 SNEGSKA (reference sequence). The CDR3 DNA reads as TGCAGTGCTAGACGGGCGGGAGAGGGGAATGAGCAGTTCTTC. Translation gives CSARRAGEGNEQFF.

The genes are TRBV28 and TRBJ2-3; D uncertain. This CDR3 is 13 amino acids long. The V gene lost 1 base and the J gene lost 5 bases, with 7 bases spanning the gap. Germline CDR1 is MDHEN and CDR2 is SYDVKM. CDR3 bases: TGTGCCAGCAGTTTATCCTGGGGAGATACGCAGTATTTT. Residues: CASSLSWGDTQYF.

This clonotype was counted only a few times. The chain links TRBV6-2 or TRBV6-3 to TRBJ1-2; D not certain. Trimming left V 6 bases short and J 5 bases short, with 31 bases between. This CDR3 is built from 19 residues. Germline V CDR1 and CDR2: MNHEY, SVGEGT. CDR3 sequence reads: CASSRTIPGRTTRFYGYTF. The DNA of the CDR3 is TGTGCCAGCAGCCGTACGATCCCAGGACGGACGACGCGTTTTTATGGCTACACCTTC.

This clonotype has just a few counts. V and J are TRBV20-1 and TRBJ2-7; 12 bases line up with TRBD2. The length of the CDR3 is 13 residues. CDR1 and CDR2 (germline): DFQATT, SNEGSKA (reference sequence). Losses at the gene ends were 4 bases for V and 2 bases for J; bases not matched to a gene: 0. The CDR3 DNA sequence: TGCAGTGCTACTAGCGGGGGGGCCTACGAGCAGTACTTC. Amino acids: CSATSGGAYEQYF.

The rearrangement uses TRBV11-2 and TRBJ1-4, with D maybe TRBD1 (5 bases). Trimming left V 1 base short and J 7 bases short, with 10 bases between. The CDR3 extends over 14 amino acids. Looked up from germline, CDR1 is SGHAT and CDR2 is FQNNGV. The CDR3 region is CASSLVARAEKLFF. The CDR3 nucleotides read TGTGCCAGCAGCTTAGTCGCCAGGGCTGAAAAACTGTTTTTT.

This chain links TRBV7-6 with TRBJ1-2, with D uncertain. Germline assignment: CDR1 SGHVS and CDR2 FNYEAQ. V shed 5 bases and J shed 4 bases, with 14 bases lying between them. The CDR3 consists of 14 residues. The DNA for the CDR3 is TGTGCCAGCAGCCCCGTGGCAGATTCCTATGGCTACACCTTC. It specifies CASSPVADSYGYTF. Full variable domain (remainder filled in from reference TRBV7-6 and TRBJ1-2): GAGVSQSPRYKVTKRGQDVALRCDPISGHVSLYWYRQALGQGPEFLTYFNYEAQQDKSGLPNDRFSAERPEGSISTLTIQRTEQRDSAMYRCASSPVADSYGYTFGSGTRLTVV.

The V gene is TRBV7-9, the J gene TRBJ2-5; D ambiguous. The CDR3 totals 13 residues. Per the germline V gene, CDR1 is SEHNR and CDR2 is FQNEAQ (reference sequence). V was pared by 3 bases and J by 5 bases, with 10 bases between. CDR3 nucleotide sequence: TGTGCCAGCAGCTTCGGCAGTTGGGAGACCCAGTACTTC. This gives the protein CASSFGSWETQYF.

The table lists this clonotype with a few counts. The chain recombines TRBV5-1 with TRBJ2-1; 9 bases are shared with TRBD2. This CDR3 is built from 15 residues. The germline V gene encodes CDR1 SGHRS and CDR2 YFSETQ. Losses at the gene ends were 4 bases for V and 2 bases for J; bases not matched to a gene: 4. The CDR3: CASSVTSGTYNEQFF. The CDR3 DNA is TGCGCCAGCAGCGTGACTAGCGGAACCTACAATGAGCAGTTCTTC.

This clonotype was observed a handful of times. The chain carries TRBV7-9 and TRBJ1-2; unclear D gene. The CDR3 is made up of 14 amino acids. Germline loops: CDR1 SEHNR, CDR2 FQNEAQ (reference sequence). V was cut by 3 bases and J by 2 bases, with 10 bases left in between. The CDR3 bases are TGTGCCAGCAGCTTGGCTGACGTGAACTATGGCTACACCTTC. Translating gives CASSLADVNYGYTF. Full variable domain (outside the CDR3, taken from reference TRBV7-9 and TRBJ1-2): DTGVSQNPRHKITKRGQNVTFRCDPISEHNRLYWYRQTLGQGPEFLTYFQNEAQLEKSRLLSDRFSAERPKGSFSTLEIQRTEQGDSAMYLCASSLADVNYGYTFGSGTRLTVV.

The chain uses TRBV7-2 and TRBJ2-5, with 7 bases matching TRBD2. With 1 base clipped from V and 4 bases from J, the junction kept 9 bases outside the gene matches. The CDR3 has 16 residues. The germline V gene encodes CDR1 SGHTA and CDR2 FQGNSA. CDR3 loop: CASSLVVGGPRETQYF. CDR3 bases: TGTGCCAGCAGCTTAGTGGTGGGAGGGCCCCGAGAGACCCAGTACTTC. The full variable domain, with the rest looked up from reference TRBV7-2 and TRBJ2-5, is GAGVSQSPSNKVTEKGKDVELRCDPISGHTALYWYRQSLGQGLEFLIYFQGNSAPDKSGLPSDRFSAERTGGSVSTLTIQRTQQEDSAVYLCASSLVVGGPRETQYFGPGTRLLVL.

This clonotype was observed many times. The chain employs TRBV7-9 and TRBJ2-7; 7 bases are shared with TRBD2. The CDR3 has 13 residues. Trimming removed 5 bases from V and 7 bases from J; junction bases left unmatched: 8. Looked up from germline, CDR1 is SEHNR and CDR2 is FQNEAQ (reference sequence). CDR3 sequence (DNA): TGTGCCAGCAGCCTAGGGGAGGGTCATGAGCAGTACTTC. Translation: CASSLGEGHEQYF.

The J gene is TRBJ2-1, the V gene TRBV12-3 or TRBV12-4; D unclear. V was cut by 6 bases and J by 6 bases, with 12 bases left in between. The CDR3 contains 13 residues. CDR3 residues: CASRPLSSNEQFF. CDR3 coding DNA: TGTGCCAGCAGGCCCTTGTCCAGCAATGAGCAGTTCTTC.

This clonotype has more than one count but fewer than ten. The chain has TRBV10-3 and TRBJ2-7; 8 nucleotides line up with TRBD2. V was pared by 8 bases and J by 2 bases, with 8 bases of the junction left unmatched. Germline lookup yields CDR1 ENHRY and CDR2 SYGVKD. The CDR3 loop spans 14 amino acids. CDR3 in amino acids: CAIRGGGEAYEQYF. The CDR3 nucleotides are TGTGCCATCCGGGGGGGCGGGGAGGCCTACGAGCAGTACTTC.

This clonotype showed up many times. The chain is built from TRBV7-9 and TRBJ2-7; D call uncertain. In germline, CDR1 is SEHNR, CDR2 FQNEAQ (reference sequence). The ends were cut back, 1 base at V and 3 bases at J, with 10 bases in the middle. The CDR3 contains 14 residues. The CDR3 loop reads CASSLGATFYEQYF. Here the CDR3 DNA reads TGTGCCAGCAGCTTAGGGGCCACCTTCTACGAGCAGTACTTC.

Comments on this clonotype: This sequence may be a read error, since a much larger clone differs from it by one base. The V call is TRBV20-1, the J call TRBJ2-1, with D tentatively TRBD2 (5 bases). The germline gives CDR1 DFQATT, CDR2 SNEGSKA (reference sequence). This CDR3 spans 12 amino acids. The CDR3 protein is CNASTSYNEQFF. The CDR3 coding sequence is TGCAATGCTAGCACTAGCTACAATGAGCAGTTCTTC.

The rearrangement joins TRBV20-1 to TRBJ2-1, with D unresolved. Germline V gene data show CDR1 as DFQATT and CDR2 as SNEGSKA (reference sequence). The V end was cut by 0 bases, the J end by 8 bases, with 8 bases between. There are 12 residues in the CDR3. In DNA form, the CDR3 reads TGCAGTGCTAGAGACACTTGGGATGAGCAGTTCTTC. Translated, it gives CSARDTWDEQFF.

The V call is TRBV28, the J call TRBJ2-7; the D gene is possibly TRBD2 (5 bases). Trimming stripped 4 bases from V and 0 bases from J, with 10 bases between. The germline gives CDR1 MDHEN, CDR2 SYDVKM. The CDR3 length is 14 residues. The CDR3 reads CASSSGVSSYEQYF. In nucleotides, the CDR3 is TGTGCCAGCAGTTCCGGGGTTAGCTCCTACGAGCAGTACTTC.

This clonotype was picked up a small number of times. V usage is TRBV11-1 and J usage is TRBJ2-5, with TRBD2 identical over 10 bases. The germline V gene has CDR1 SGHAT and CDR2 FQDESV (reference sequence). Germline trimming cut 5 bases from V and 2 bases from J; bases unmatched to any gene: 20. The CDR3 totals 20 residues. CDR3 protein: CASSITIAWLAGVGQETQYF. DNA of the CDR3: TGTGCCAGCAGCATTACGATTGCCTGGCTAGCGGGAGTTGGACAAGAGACCCAGTACTTC.

The chain links TRBV9 to TRBJ2-6; D might be TRBD2 (5 bases). This CDR3 is built from 17 residues. The ends were cut back, 6 bases at V and 0 bases at J, with 16 bases in the middle. CDR1 SGDLS and CDR2 YYNGEE come from the germline V gene. CDR3 loop: CASTRGHTSSGANVLTF. As DNA, the CDR3 is TGTGCCAGCACCCGGGGTCATACTTCCTCTGGGGCCAACGTCCTGACTTTC.

This clonotype came up many times. The DNA for the CDR3 is TGCAGCCTTAGGCTAGCCAGGGATACGCAGTATTTT. Translating it yields CSLRLARDTQYF. The genes are TRBV29-1 and TRBJ2-3, with D possibly TRBD2 on 5 matching bases. The CDR3 sequence is 12 residues long. V lost 8 bases, J lost 6 bases, and 15 bases lay in between. Per germline, CDR1 SQVTM and CDR2 ANQGSEA.

This clonotype was seen a handful of times. CDR3 region: CASSQAAGVWTDTQYF. For the CDR3, the DNA is TGTGCCAGCAGCCAAGCGGCGGGAGTCTGGACAGATACGCAGTATTTT. The V call is TRBV3-1, the J call TRBJ2-3, with TRBD2 matching 7 bases. The trim removed 1 base at V and 3 bases at J, leaving 7 bases unmatched. The germline gives CDR1 LGHDT, CDR2 YNNKEL (reference sequence). This CDR3 comprises 16 residues.

This clonotype was counted between two and nine times. The rearrangement joins TRBV7-9 to TRBJ1-1, with D hard to call. Germline CDR1 SEHNR, CDR2 FQNEAQ (reference sequence). The CDR3 extends over 14 amino acids. The ends were cut back, 5 bases at V and 4 bases at J, with 14 bases in the middle. The CDR3 reads CASSRAGGTTEAFF. In nucleotides, the CDR3 is TGTGCCAGCAGCCGTGCTGGTGGAACCACTGAAGCTTTCTTT.

This clonotype occurred a few times. The chain employs TRBV5-6 and TRBJ2-7; TRBD1 or TRBD2 may be the D gene (5 bases each). V was pared by 2 bases and J by 0 bases, with 18 bases between. The CDR3 is 17 amino acids. Germline values: CDR1 SGHDT, CDR2 YYEEEE. CDR3: CASSFYSRGVSSYEQYF. The CDR3 DNA reads as TGTGCCAGCAGCTTCTATTCCAGAGGGGTGAGCTCCTACGAGCAGTACTTC. The variable domain in full, completed from reference TRBV5-6 and TRBJ2-7, reads DAGVTQSPTHLIKTRGQQVTLRCSPKSGHDTVSWYQQALGQGPQFIFQYYEEEERQRGNFPDRFSGHQFPNYSSELNVNALLLGDSALYLCASSFYSRGVSSYEQYFGPGTRLTVT.

The chain has TRBV10-3 and TRBJ2-5; possibly TRBD1 for D (6 bases). The ends were cut back, 6 bases at V and 5 bases at J, with 19 bases in the middle. This CDR3 has 15 amino acids. Germline V CDR1 and CDR2: ENHRY, SYGVKD. For the CDR3, the DNA is TGTGCCATCAGCGAAAGGGACACCTTGGTGGAGACCCAGTACTTC. It is translated as CAISERDTLVETQYF.

The chain links TRBV6-1 to TRBJ2-5, with D tentatively TRBD1 (5 bases). Trimming stripped 5 bases from V and 6 bases from J, with 16 bases between. CDR1 and CDR2 from the germline V gene are MNHNS and SASEGT. The CDR3 is 14 amino acids. For the CDR3, the DNA is TGTGCCAGCAGTCCCTGGGGCGCCTCCCAGACCCAGTACTTC. Protein product: CASSPWGASQTQYF.

This clonotype was seen ten or more times. CDR3 sequence: CATSRDRRNTGELFF. The DNA of the CDR3 is TGTGCCACCAGCAGAGATCGGCGGAACACCGGGGAGCTGTTTTTT. The chain carries TRBV15 and TRBJ2-2; no clear D. Per the germline V gene, CDR1 is LNHNV and CDR2 is YYDKDF (reference sequence). The V end was cut by 0 bases, the J end by 1 base, with 6 bases between. The CDR3 is made up of 15 amino acids. The full variable domain, its missing parts supplied by reference TRBV15 and TRBJ2-2, is DAMVIQNPRYQVTQFGKPVTLSCSQTLNHNVMYWYQQKSSQAPKLLFHYYDKDFNNEADTPDNFQSRRPNTSFCFLDIRSPGLGDTAMYLCATSRDRRNTGELFFGEGSRLTVL.

Only a few counts were recorded for this clonotype. The chain links TRBV4-3 to TRBJ2-6; D unresolved. Germline V lookup: CDR1 LGHNA, CDR2 YSLEER. This CDR3 spans 17 amino acids. V lost 4 bases and J lost 0, with 13 bases in between. The CDR3 loop is CASSRKTLHSGANVLTF. The CDR3, as DNA: TGCGCCAGCAGCCGAAAGACACTTCACTCTGGGGCCAACGTCCTGACTTTC.

The chain couples TRBV19 to TRBJ2-1; TRBD1 agrees at 8 bases. This CDR3 has 12 residues. V shed 6 bases and J 6 bases; nucleotides not matched to a gene: 1. The V gene's germline CDR1 is LNHDA and CDR2 SQIVND (reference sequence). CDR3: CASRDRVNEQFF. The CDR3 DNA follows: TGTGCCAGTAGGGACAGGGTCAATGAGCAGTTCTTC.

Comment on this clonotype: Compared with germline, one end of the junction differs, possibly owing to a read error. The CDR3: CCARVWDRGSTDTQYF. CDR3 nucleotides: TGCTGTGCTAGAGTGTGGGACAGGGGGAGCACAGATACGCAGTATTTT. V usage is TRBV20-1 and J usage is TRBJ2-3; TRBD1 matches at 11 bases. CDR1 is DFQATT, CDR2 SNEGSKA, per germline (reference sequence). The CDR3 spans 16 residues.